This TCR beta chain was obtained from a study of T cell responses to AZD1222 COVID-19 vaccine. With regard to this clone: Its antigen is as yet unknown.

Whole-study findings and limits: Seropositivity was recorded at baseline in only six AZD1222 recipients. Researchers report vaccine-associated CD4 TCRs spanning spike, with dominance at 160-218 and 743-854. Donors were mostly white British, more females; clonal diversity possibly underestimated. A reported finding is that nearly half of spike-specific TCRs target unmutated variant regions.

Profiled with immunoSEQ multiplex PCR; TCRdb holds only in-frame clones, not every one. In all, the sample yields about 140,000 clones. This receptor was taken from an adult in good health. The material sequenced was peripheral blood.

The CDR3 DNA follows: TGTGCTAGTGGCGGACTAGCGGAATACAATGAGCAGTTCTTC. The encoded protein is CASGGLAEYNEQFF. The chain has TRBV12-5 and TRBJ2-1; 10 nucleotides match TRBD2. The CDR3 extends over 14 amino acids. Trimming at V came to 6 bases and at J to 4 bases, leaving 3 bases not matched to a gene. Germline V gene lookup returns CDR1 LGHNT and CDR2 FRNRAP.